This T cell receptor beta chain came from a study of blood T cell repertoires in COVID-19. Study as a whole: The analysed material was cDNA or gDNA that came from T cells, B-cell-depleted T cells, or PBMCs.

In the source study's methods: It was from reference gene primer amplification that nucleated cell counts were estimated. Produced via immunoSEQ multiplex PCR; TCRdb's table is partial and in-frame only. V and J calls and clone size are given by that table; D and trimming were obtained from the DNA. Of 200,000 to 250,000 clones listed, approximately 86% are singletons. Germline V gene data show CDR1 as LGHNA and CDR2 as YNFKEQ. The trim removed 2 bases at V and 5 bases at J, leaving 7 bases unmatched. This CDR3 is 16 amino acids long. The sample consisted of peripheral blood. This clonotype was obtained from a woman aged 70-85 years with active or convalescent COVID-19. This chain joins TRBV4-2 and TRBJ2-3, with 10 positions matching TRBD2. The CDR3 loop reads CASSQTPSGGGDTQYF. The CDR3 region has the DNA TGTGCCAGCAGCCAAACCCCTAGCGGGGGAGGAGATACGCAGTATTTT.